A selection of T cell receptor beta chains follows, all from one sample in a study of blood T cell repertoires in COVID-19. The method was immunoSEQ multiplex PCR; TCRdb's version includes in-frame clones alone and lacks a portion of them. The table lists 200,000 to 250,000 clones, approximately 90% of them singletons. Material for sequencing was peripheral blood. These receptors were taken from a man aged 55-75 years with COVID-19, enrolled during active disease. Both conserved end residues are part of each CDR3. Fields, in order: J gene, V gene, D gene, clone size, CDR3 DNA, CDR3 protein. The D gene is left open where the match is weak. Clone size appears in some rows only: once, few, many, or a class for an expanded clone.

>TRBJ2-7|TRBV5-1|TRBD2|NA
TGCGCCAGCAGCTTGGCAGGCGGGGGGGCACTCGAGCAGTACTTC
CASSLAGGGALEQYF
>TRBJ1-2|TRBV29-1|NA|NA
TGCAGCGTAACAGGGTTGTATGGCTACACCTTC
CSVTGLYGYTF
>TRBJ2-7|TRBV21-1|NA|once
TGTGCCAGCAGCAAACCCCAGGAATCCTACGAGCAGTACTTC
CASSKPQESYEQYF
>TRBJ2-5|TRBV9|TRBD1|once
TGTGCCAGCAGCGTCGGAAGACAGGGGCAAAGAGAGACCCAGTACTTC
CASSVGRQGQRETQYF
>TRBJ2-2|TRBV6-2/TRBV6-3|TRBD2|NA
TGTGCCAGCAGTCCAAGCGGGGTGAACACCGGGGAGCTGTTTTTT
CASSPSGVNTGELFF
>TRBJ2-1|TRBV10-2|TRBD2|NA
TGCGCCAGCAGTTCAACTAGCGGGGGGACTAAATGGGAGCAGTTCTTC
CASSSTSGGTKWEQFF
>TRBJ1-5|TRBV24-1|NA|NA
TGTGCCACCAGTGACCCTATAGGGAGGGATCAGCCCCAGCATTTT
CATSDPIGRDQPQHF
>TRBJ2-1|TRBV24-1|TRBD2|NA
TGTGCCACCAGCCTCGGGCTAGCGGGATCCCCTTTGGGGGGTGAGCAGTTCTTC
CATSLGLAGSPLGGEQFF
>TRBJ1-2|TRBV19|NA|NA
TGTGCCAGTAGACAACCCCAGGGCTTTGGCTACACCTTC
CASRQPQGFGYTF
>TRBJ2-7|TRBV6-2/TRBV6-3|TRBD2|NA
TGTGCCAGCAGTTCCGGGACTAGCGGCCTCGGGGTCCACGAGCAGTACTTC
CASSSGTSGLGVHEQYF
>TRBJ1-1|TRBV5-1|TRBD1|NA
TGCGCCAGCAGCTTGGTGGCAGGGGGCCACACTGAAGCTTTCTTT
CASSLVAGGHTEAFF
>TRBJ1-5|TRBV5-8|NA|NA
TGTGCCAGCAGCCCGGGGTTTTATAGCAATCAGCCCCAGCATTTT
CASSPGFYSNQPQHF
>TRBJ2-3|TRBV7-2|NA|NA
TGTGCCAGCAGCGGGGGGGGGCCAGATACGCAGTATTTT
CASSGGGPDTQYF
>TRBJ1-5|TRBV30|NA|NA
TGTGCCTGGAGTGGGACAGACAATCAGCCCCAGCATTTT
CAWSGTDNQPQHF
>TRBJ1-3|TRBV23-1|NA|NA
TGCGCCAGCACGATTAAGGTAACAGGGAACTCTGGAAACACCATATATTTT
CASTIKVTGNSGNTIYF
>TRBJ2-5|TRBV30|NA|NA
TGTGCCTGGAGTGTGGAGCCGGAGACCCAGTACTTC
CAWSVEPETQYF
>TRBJ2-3|TRBV19|TRBD1|NA
TGTGCCAGTAGGACCGGACAGGGAAAGACAGATACGCAGTATTTT
CASRTGQGKTDTQYF
>TRBJ2-7|TRBV29-1|TRBD1|NA
TGCAGCGCAAGGGGGGACAGGGACAACGAGCAGTACTTC
CSARGDRDNEQYF
>TRBJ1-1|TRBV28|TRBD1|NA
TGTGCCAGCAGTTTATGGGGACCGCGGAGGGGGCTGAACACTGAAGCTTTCTTT
CASSLWGPRRGLNTEAFF
>TRBJ2-7|TRBV19|NA|NA
TGTGCCAGTAGTCTGGGACAAAACGGTGACTCCTACGAGCAGTACTTC
CASSLGQNGDSYEQYF
>TRBJ2-3|TRBV9|TRBD2|NA
TGTGCCAGCAGCGTAGAAGCGGGGGCCGGGTGGGATACGCAGTATTTT
CASSVEAGAGWDTQYF
>TRBJ2-1|TRBV19|NA|NA
TGTGCCAGTAGTAAAGTGACTACCTACAATGAGCAGTTCTTC
CASSKVTTYNEQFF
>TRBJ2-7|TRBV7-9|TRBD2|NA
TGTGCCAGCCAGGCTAGCGGGAGCCGGTACGAGCAGTACTTC
CASQASGSRYEQYF
>TRBJ2-1|TRBV11-3|NA|NA
TGTGCCAGCAGCTCGTACTCTAGATCTCTCTACAATGAGCAGTTCTTC
CASSSYSRSLYNEQFF
>TRBJ1-5|TRBV27|NA|NA
TGTGCCAGCAGTCTTCGCGAGGGCAATCAGCCCCAGCATTTT
CASSLREGNQPQHF
>TRBJ2-2|TRBV4-1|NA|NA
TGCGCCAGCAACCAAGGGGTTTATTGGCGGGGGAACACCGGGGAGCTGTTTTTT
CASNQGVYWRGNTGELFF
>TRBJ2-1|TRBV11-2|NA|NA
TGTGCCAGCAGCTTTGGGGAGTATGTCAATGAGCAGTTCTTC
CASSFGEYVNEQFF
>TRBJ2-7|TRBV14|TRBD1|NA
TGTGCCAGCAGACAGGGGGTAGGCGAGCAGTACTTC
CASRQGVGEQYF
>TRBJ2-1|TRBV2|TRBD2|NA
TGTGCCAGCAAGTTGGGACTAGCGGAGTACAATGAGCAGTTCTTC
CASKLGLAEYNEQFF
>TRBJ1-4|TRBV4-1|NA|NA
TGCGCCAGCAGCCAAGGAAGTGGGGAGTTTGGCGAAAAACTGTTTTTT
CASSQGSGEFGEKLFF
>TRBJ2-1|TRBV5-4|TRBD2|NA
TGTGCCAGCAGCTTGGGTGGCGGGGGGGCCTACAATGAGCAGTTCTTC
CASSLGGGGAYNEQFF
>TRBJ1-2|TRBV7-9|NA|NA
TGTGCCAGCAGCGTTATTCGGGTCGGCTTTTGGGGCTACACCTTC
CASSVIRVGFWGYTF
>TRBJ1-1|TRBV10-3|TRBD1|NA
TGTGCCATCAGAGGACAGGGAAACACTGAAGCTTTCTTT
CAIRGQGNTEAFF
>TRBJ1-6|TRBV3-1/TRBV3-2|NA|NA
TGTGCCAGCAGCCAAGACGGTCGGGGGGGTTATAATTCACCCCTCCACTTT
CASSQDGRGGYNSPLHF
>TRBJ2-6|TRBV3-1/TRBV3-2|NA|NA
TGTGCCAGCAGCCGTTCCGGGGTAGGCGTAGGAGCCAACGTCCTGACTTTC
CASSRSGVGVGANVLTF
>TRBJ2-7|TRBV28|TRBD1|NA
TGTGCCAGCAGCATTCCCGGGACAGGGACGGGGGAGCAGTACTTC
CASSIPGTGTGEQYF
>TRBJ2-5|TRBV5-1|NA|NA
TGCGCCAGCAGCTTGGCCCGACAGCCCAGAGAGACCCAGTACTTC
CASSLARQPRETQYF
>TRBJ1-3|TRBV7-9|NA|NA
TGTGCCAGCAGCCCCAGGGGCGGGGGAAACACCATATATTTT
CASSPRGGGNTIYF
>TRBJ2-5|TRBV30|TRBD1|NA
TGTGCCTGGGGGCAGGGGGTTGGGCGCCAAGAGACCCAGTACTTC
CAWGQGVGRQETQYF
>TRBJ1-6|TRBV27|TRBD1|once
TGTGCCACCAGGGGGGCGCCTCATAATTCACCCCTCCACTTT
CATRGAPHNSPLHF
>TRBJ1-1|TRBV7-8|NA|NA
TGTGCCAGCAGCCCCGGGCGCCGGGGCACTGAAGCTTTCTTT
CASSPGRRGTEAFF
>TRBJ2-3|TRBV10-3|TRBD1|NA
TGTGCCATCCGTTCCGGACAGGGAGGTATCACAGATACGCAGTATTTT
CAIRSGQGGITDTQYF
>TRBJ1-3|TRBV4-3|NA|NA
TGCGCCAGCAGCCAAGATAGGAGAGACACCATATATTTT
CASSQDRRDTIYF
>TRBJ1-2|TRBV5-1|TRBD1|NA
TGCGCCAGCAGCTACGGAGACAGGGGTGGCTACACCTTC
CASSYGDRGGYTF
>TRBJ2-3|TRBV5-1|TRBD2|NA
TGCGCCAGCAGCTCCGCCGGGACTAGCGGGGGGACTAGCACAGATACGCAGTATTTT
CASSSAGTSGGTSTDTQYF
>TRBJ2-1|TRBV27|TRBD2|NA
TGTGCCAGCAGTTGGGGACTAGACTACAATGAGCAGTTCTTC
CASSWGLDYNEQFF
>TRBJ1-2|TRBV6-6|NA|NA
TGTGCCAGCAGCCACCCACCTCAGTCCGGGGGCTACACCTTC
CASSHPPQSGGYTF
>TRBJ1-2|TRBV7-9|TRBD1|NA
TGTGCCAGCAGCGCACCGGGACAGCGGGTCTATGGCTACACCTTC
CASSAPGQRVYGYTF
>TRBJ2-1|TRBV30|NA|once
TGTGCCTGGAGTGTACTGGAGGGGGCCAACTACAATGAGCAGTTCTTC
CAWSVLEGANYNEQFF
>TRBJ1-1|TRBV10-3|NA|NA
TGTGCCATCAGTCAACCGGCGACATCTATTGTTGCTGAAGCTTTCTTT
CAISQPATSIVAEAFF
>TRBJ1-3|TRBV7-9|NA|NA
TGTGCCAGCAGCTTACCGCGCGGCAGCTCTGGAAACACCATATATTTT
CASSLPRGSSGNTIYF
>TRBJ1-6|TRBV4-2|TRBD1|NA
TGTGCCAGCAGCCACCCGACTTGGGGACAGTTTGATTCACCCCTCCACTTT
CASSHPTWGQFDSPLHF
>TRBJ1-1|TRBV7-2|TRBD1|NA
TGTGCCAGCAGTTACGGACAGGGTCGCAACACTGAAGCTTTCTTT
CASSYGQGRNTEAFF
>TRBJ2-3|TRBV25-1|NA|NA
TGTGCCAGCAGTGAGGCAGGCACAGATACGCAGTATTTT
CASSEAGTDTQYF
>TRBJ2-7|TRBV18|TRBD1|NA
TGTGCCAGCTCACCACTCCGGGACAGCTACGAGCAGTACTTC
CASSPLRDSYEQYF
>TRBJ2-7|TRBV3-1/TRBV3-2|TRBD1|NA
TGTGCCAGCAGCCTAGCCGGGACAGCCTACGAGCAGTACTTC
CASSLAGTAYEQYF
>TRBJ1-2|TRBV6-5|NA|NA
TGTGCCAGCAGTTACTCGACGCTGAGGGGGGGCCATGGCTACACCTTC
CASSYSTLRGGHGYTF